The 4 T cell receptor beta chains below were found in one sample sequenced in a study of human T cells and chemical hapten exposure. TCRdb re-called the RACE reads through MiXCR, storing one row per CDR3 protein. The sample includes fewer than 200,000 distinct CDR3 sequences, 20% to 25% of them seen just once. Time point meaning: patch test 1, 2 weeks after DPC sensitization. Stated treatment: therapeutic diphenylcyclopropenone sensitization with weekly scalp DPC. The specimen comprised whole blood, sampled in connection with sensitization to the hapten diphenylcyclopropenone (DPC). These receptors came from a woman in her fifties or sixties with alopecia areata. Some clones in this sample may be carry-over from other donors' samples.

This clonotype appeared a few times. The V and J genes are TRBV2 and TRBJ1-2; D is ambiguous. Germline V gene lookup returns CDR1 SNHLY and CDR2 FYNNEI. The CDR3 length is 12 residues. Trimming pared 2 bases from V and 8 bases from J, leaving 9 bases between. CDR3 protein: CASSEQDAGYTF. Written as DNA, the CDR3 is TGTGCCAGCAGTGAACAGGATGCCGGCTACACCTTC. Drawing the rest from reference TRBV2 and TRBJ1-2, the complete variable domain is EPEVTQTPSHQVTQMGQEVILRCVPISNHLYFYWYRQILGQKVEFLVSFYNNEISEKSEIFDDQFSVERPDGSNFTLKIRSTKLEDSAMYFCASSEQDAGYTFGSGTRLTVV.

This clonotype was detected only a few times. V gene TRBV30 combines with J gene TRBJ2-1; D perhaps matches TRBD1 (5 bases). The V end lost 3 bases, the J end lost 2 bases, and 8 bases lay between the germline ends. The germline V gene encodes CDR1 GTSNPN and CDR2 SVGIG (reference sequence). This CDR3 is 13 amino acids long. The CDR3 sequence: CAWRKTAYNEQFF. DNA of the CDR3: TGTGCCTGGAGGAAGACAGCCTACAATGAGCAGTTCTTC.

J is TRBJ2-1 and V is TRBV7-2, with D tentatively TRBD1 (6 bases). Trimming left V 2 bases short and J 10 bases short, with 15 bases between. Germline V gives CDR1 SGHTA, CDR2 FQGNSA. CDR3 length equals 14 residues. The CDR3 nucleotides read TGTGCCAGCAGCTTACTCACCCGCGACAGGGAGCAGTTCTTC. Translating gives CASSLLTRDREQFF.

The rearrangement joins TRBV28 to TRBJ1-2; perhaps TRBD1 as D (5 bases). Trimming left V 6 bases short and J 8 bases short, with 13 bases between. Germline V lookup: CDR1 MDHEN, CDR2 SYDVKM. This CDR3 has 12 residues. The chain's CDR3 is CASRRGIGGYTF. The CDR3 region has the DNA TGTGCCAGCAGAAGGGGAATAGGCGGCTACACCTTC.